The rows below give T cell receptor beta chains drawn from one sample of a study of cytomegalovirus exposure and HLA in healthy donors. Sequencing was performed with immunoSEQ multiplex PCR; in TCRdb, only in-frame clones are kept and a portion is missing. Found here are about 68,000 clones, 80% to 90% of them singletons; the top ten hold around 7%. The material sequenced was PBMCs. The source of these receptors is a human donor in good health. CDR3s include the opening cysteine and the closing phenylalanine or tryptophan. A D gene is named only where the DNA matches it firmly. Part of the rows lack a size; the others show once, few, many or a class for expanded clones.

TGTGCCAGCAGCTTAGGAGGTTTGCTCTACGAGCAGTACTTC	CASSLGGLLYEQYF	-	-	TRBV7-9	TRBJ2-7
TGTGCCAGCAGTCCAGGGACAGGGGACACCGGGGAGCTGTTTTTT	CASSPGTGDTGELFF	-	TRBD1	TRBV7-2	TRBJ2-2
TGCAGCGTTGGGGTCGGGGGAAGCTCCTACGAGCAGTACTTC	CSVGVGGSSYEQYF	-	-	TRBV29-1	TRBJ2-7
TGTGCCAGCAGCTTGGCGCAGCCCCAGCATTTT	CASSLAQPQHF	once	-	TRBV5-8	TRBJ1-5
TGTGCCAGCAGTCGGGACAAACCAGCCTACGAGCAGTACTTC	CASSRDKPAYEQYF	-	-	TRBV6-6	TRBJ2-7
TGTGCCAGCAGCTTGAGGCTAGCGGGGGGCACAGATACGCAGTATTTT	CASSLRLAGGTDTQYF	-	TRBD2	TRBV7-2	TRBJ2-3
TGTGCCAGCGGCCCGACCGGGACTAGCGGCTCCTACGAGCAGTACTTC	CASGPTGTSGSYEQYF	few	TRBD2	TRBV5-4	TRBJ2-7
TGTGCCAGCAGCTTTGACAGGGCAATAGCTTTCTTT	CASSFDRAIAFF	once	TRBD1	TRBV7-2	TRBJ1-1
TGTGCCAGCAGTTACCTTAGCGGGAGCTCCTACGAGCAGTACTTC	CASSYLSGSSYEQYF	-	TRBD2	TRBV6-6	TRBJ2-7
TGCGCCAGCAGCCTAGGGGGGGTCACTGAAGCTTTCTTT	CASSLGGVTEAFF	-	-	TRBV4-3	TRBJ1-1
TGTGCCAGCAGCTTGGGGGGAATCAGGACAAATGGAAACACCATATATTTT	CASSLGGIRTNGNTIYF	-	-	TRBV5-4	TRBJ1-3
TGCGCCAGCAGTAGCCGGGACAATGAAGGAAACACCATATATTTT	CASSSRDNEGNTIYF	-	-	TRBV10-1	TRBJ1-3
TGTGCCAGGACCCTGGACAGAAGGGAAGAGACCCAGTACTTC	CARTLDRREETQYF	-	-	TRBV2	TRBJ2-5
TGTGCCAGCAGTTCTCTAGCGGGGGTGGGGGATGAGCAGTTCTTC	CASSSLAGVGDEQFF	once	TRBD2	TRBV2	TRBJ2-1
TGTGCCAGTAGTAAGTGGGACAGGAACTATGGCTACACCTTC	CASSKWDRNYGYTF	-	TRBD1	TRBV19	TRBJ1-2
TGTGCCAGCAGCTCCCGCAGGGGGACCGGAAACACCATATATTTT	CASSSRRGTGNTIYF	-	TRBD1	TRBV13	TRBJ1-3
TGTGCCAGCAGCCGGAACCTCGGGGGGTCCAATCAGCCCCAGCATTTT	CASSRNLGGSNQPQHF	-	-	TRBV5-6	TRBJ1-5
TGTGCCAGCTCACCACCGGGACTAGCAGGAGAGCAGTACTTC	CASSPPGLAGEQYF	-	TRBD2	TRBV18	TRBJ2-7
TGTGCCAGTAGCCAGGGAACCTACGAGCAGTACTTC	CASSQGTYEQYF	-	-	TRBV27	TRBJ2-7
TGTGCCAGCAGTCGGTCCCGAGGTCCACATTCACCCCTCCACTTT	CASSRSRGPHSPLHF	-	-	TRBV6-5	TRBJ1-6
TGTGCCAGTAGTACGGGAGGTTGGGGGAGCGGCAATCAGCCCCAGCATTTT	CASSTGGWGSGNQPQHF	-	-	TRBV19	TRBJ1-5
TGCGCCAGCAGCCAAGGGCAGCCCCTAGGCGGCTACACCTTC	CASSQGQPLGGYTF	-	-	TRBV4-1	TRBJ1-2
TGTGCCAGTAAGCCCCGCGGGGAAAACTATGGCTACACCTTC	CASKPRGENYGYTF	-	-	TRBV19	TRBJ1-2
TGTGCCAGCAGCCCACCTTCCAGTTCCTACGAGCAGTACTTC	CASSPPSSSYEQYF	-	-	TRBV7-9	TRBJ2-7
TGTGCCAGCAGTTACTCTCCGGTTCGCAATGAGCAGTTCTTC	CASSYSPVRNEQFF	-	-	TRBV6-5	TRBJ2-1
TGCAGCGTCTACGGGATCGGGAACACCGGGGAGCTGTTTTTT	CSVYGIGNTGELFF	-	-	TRBV29-1	TRBJ2-2
TGTGCCAGCAGCTTGCCCCAATTGGGCGACTACGAGCAGTACTTC	CASSLPQLGDYEQYF	-	-	TRBV5-6	TRBJ2-7
TGTGCCAGCAGCTTAGCGGGAGGACAACGCTCTGGAAACACCATATATTTT	CASSLAGGQRSGNTIYF	-	-	TRBV7-8	TRBJ1-3
TGCGCCAGCAGCGTGTCCGGGACAGGGAACGGAAACACCATATATTTT	CASSVSGTGNGNTIYF	-	TRBD1	TRBV5-1	TRBJ1-3
TGTGCCAGTAGTGCCCCCTTAACGGGGGGCCCCGATGGGACCCAGTACTTC	CASSAPLTGGPDGTQYF	once	-	TRBV19	TRBJ2-5
TGTGCCAGTAGTATAGGGGGCAGTACGGGCAATCAGCCCCAGCATTTT	CASSIGGSTGNQPQHF	few	-	TRBV19	TRBJ1-5
TGTGCTAGTGGTTCACAGCGGGGGGGCGTGGATGAGCAGTTCTTC	CASGSQRGGVDEQFF	-	TRBD2	TRBV12-5	TRBJ2-1
TGTGCCAGCAGCCCAGGACAGAACTATGGCTACACCTTC	CASSPGQNYGYTF	few	-	TRBV5-5	TRBJ1-2
TGTGCCAGCAGTGTGGACAGGGGTTCGGCCTACGAGCAGTACTTC	CASSVDRGSAYEQYF	-	TRBD1	TRBV6-1	TRBJ2-7
TGTGCCAGCAGTGACTCGAGATGGAGCACTGAAGCTTTCTTT	CASSDSRWSTEAFF	-	-	TRBV6-4	TRBJ1-1
TGTGCCAGCAGTGTAGGGGTAACGGGCACCGGGGAGCTGTTTTTT	CASSVGVTGTGELFF	-	-	TRBV2	TRBJ2-2
TGTGCCAGCAACGGACTAGCGGGGGATCAAGAGACCCAGTACTTC	CASNGLAGDQETQYF	-	TRBD2	TRBV2	TRBJ2-5
TGTGCCAGCAGCCCCCGGACGTGGAGGGAAGATGGCTACACCTTC	CASSPRTWREDGYTF	-	-	TRBV7-2	TRBJ1-2
TGTGCCAGTCGCACCCCTTGGGGCCTAAATTCACCCCTCCACTTT	CASRTPWGLNSPLHF	-	-	TRBV19	TRBJ1-6
TGTGCCAGCAGGCAGACAGGGGAGGACACCATATATTTT	CASRQTGEDTIYF	once	TRBD1	TRBV6-5	TRBJ1-3
TGTGCCAGCAGTCCGGACAGCATTTTACAGGGAACCACGAACACCGGGGAGCTGTTTTTT	CASSPDSILQGTTNTGELFF	few	-	TRBV28	TRBJ2-2
TGTGCCAGTAGTATGGCAGGCCTTTATGGCTACACCTTC	CASSMAGLYGYTF	-	-	TRBV19	TRBJ1-2
TGCGCCAGCAGCCAACACCCTATAGGACAGGGGTTGGACAATGAGCAGTTCTTC	CASSQHPIGQGLDNEQFF	-	TRBD1	TRBV4-3	TRBJ2-1
TGTGCCAGCATTCCCTCTAATCAGGGGGTAAGCGGGGAGCTGTTTTTT	CASIPSNQGVSGELFF	-	TRBD1	TRBV2	TRBJ2-2
TGTGCCAGCAGTTCCGAACTAGCGTGGGGCACAGATACGCAGTATTTT	CASSSELAWGTDTQYF	-	TRBD2	TRBV27	TRBJ2-3
TGCGCCAGCTCGCTCTATAACTATGGCTACACCTTC	CASSLYNYGYTF	-	-	TRBV10-2	TRBJ1-2
TGTGCCAGCAGTTACCTTCGTAGATACGAGCAGTACTTC	CASSYLRRYEQYF	-	-	TRBV6-6	TRBJ2-7
TGTGCCAGCAGCTTGGGAAGCTTTTACGAGCAGTACTTC	CASSLGSFYEQYF	-	-	TRBV5-6	TRBJ2-7
TGTGCCACCACTATGAACACTGAAGCTTTCTTT	CATTMNTEAFF	few	-	TRBV5-4	TRBJ1-1
TGTGCCTGGAGGACAGGGGGCGGTTGGAATGAGCAGTTCTTC	CAWRTGGGWNEQFF	-	TRBD1	TRBV30	TRBJ2-1
TGTGCCAGCAGCTTAGGGCTCGGACAGGGGGGAAGGGAAGCTTTCTTT	CASSLGLGQGGREAFF	few	TRBD1	TRBV7-9	TRBJ1-1
TGTGCCAGCAGCGTCCCCGGGGGTGGCTATGGCTACACCTTC	CASSVPGGGYGYTF	-	-	TRBV9	TRBJ1-2
TGCAGCGTTGAAGAAGGGACAGCTCAGGGCTACACCTTC	CSVEEGTAQGYTF	-	TRBD1	TRBV29-1	TRBJ1-2
TGTGCCAGCAGACACAGGGTTATCGCTGACACTGAAGCTTTCTTT	CASRHRVIADTEAFF	-	-	TRBV11-2	TRBJ1-1
TGTGCCAGCAGGCCGGGACAGGGGGGAGGGACTGAAGCTTTCTTT	CASRPGQGGGTEAFF	-	TRBD1	TRBV6-1	TRBJ1-1
TGTGCCAGCACCCGGGACAGGGGGTTCACTGTCAATTTT	CASTRDRGFTVNF	-	TRBD1	TRBV5-4	TRBJ1-1
TGCGCCAGCAGCTTCAGGGAGGGGTACACTGAAGCTTTCTTT	CASSFREGYTEAFF	-	-	TRBV5-1	TRBJ1-1
TGTGCCAGCAGCCCGACGTTTGGGGGCGGGGGGGCCCTTAGAGATACGCAGTATTTT	CASSPTFGGGGALRDTQYF	hyperexpanded	TRBD2	TRBV7-8	TRBJ2-3